This T cell receptor beta chain is drawn from a study of blood T cell repertoires in COVID-19. The CDR3 runs to 14 residues. Between the trimmed V and J ends, which lost 0 bases and 8 bases, there was a span of 14 bases. The germline gives CDR1 SGHRS, CDR2 YFSETQ. Original data processing: The authors estimated nucleated cell counts from reference gene primer amplification. Sequencing was performed with immunoSEQ multiplex PCR; in TCRdb, only in-frame clones are kept and a portion is missing. V, J and clone size reflect that table, while D and trimming were determined from the DNA. The repertoire holds over 110,000 clones, around 76% seen once, with about an eighth in the top ten.

This clonotype originated in a man older than 75 with acute or convalescent COVID-19. Sample: peripheral blood. The V gene is TRBV5-1, the J gene TRBJ1-2; D ambiguous. CDR3 nucleotide sequence: TGCGCCAGCAGCTTGGGAGACATATTGAACGGCTACACCTTC. Its translation is CASSLGDILNGYTF.